This T cell receptor (beta chain) was sequenced in a study of shared clonotypes between healthy human individuals. The table came from immunoSEQ multiplex PCR; TCRdb's copy has only in-frame clones and leaves some out. This sample carries about 2.4 million clones, under 95% of them seen once, and the ten largest clones take around 0.37%. This TCR came from a man between 18 and 35 years old in good health. Some clones in this sample may be carry-over from other donors' samples. What was sequenced was naive CD4+ T cells from PBMCs. Subset here: CD45RA+ positively selected.

CDR3 residues: CASSPKGLLAYNEQFF. The CDR3 DNA reads TGCGCCAGCAGCCCAAAGGGCCTCTTGGCCTACAATGAGCAGTTCTTC. The J gene is TRBJ2-1, the V gene TRBV5-1; D ambiguous. This CDR3 is 16 amino acids long. V shed 4 bases and J shed 2 bases, with 16 bases lying between them. CDR1 and CDR2 from the germline V gene are SGHRS and YFSETQ. The whole variable domain, remainder taken from reference TRBV5-1 and TRBJ2-1, is KAGVTQTPRYLIKTRGQQVTLSCSPISGHRSVSWYQQTPGQGLQFLFEYFSETQRNKGNFPGRFSGRQFSNSRSEMNVSTLELGDSALYLCASSPKGLLAYNEQFFGPGTRLTVL.